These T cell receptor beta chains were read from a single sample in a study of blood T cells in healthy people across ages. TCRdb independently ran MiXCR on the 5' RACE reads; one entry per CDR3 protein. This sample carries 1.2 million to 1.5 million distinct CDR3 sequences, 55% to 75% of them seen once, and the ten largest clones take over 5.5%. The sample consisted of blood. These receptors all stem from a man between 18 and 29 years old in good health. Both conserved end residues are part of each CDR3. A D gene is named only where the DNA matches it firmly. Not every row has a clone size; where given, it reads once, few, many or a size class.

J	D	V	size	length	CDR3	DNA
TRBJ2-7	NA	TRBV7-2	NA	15	CASSSPGIRRYEQYF	TGTGCCAGCAGCTCCCCGGGGATTAGGAGATACGAGCAGTACTTC
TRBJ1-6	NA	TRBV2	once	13	CASEGRRNSPLHF	TGTGCCAGCGAGGGACGCCGTAATTCACCCCTCCACTTT
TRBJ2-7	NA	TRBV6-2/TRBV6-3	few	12	CASRPRVYEQYF	TGTGCCAGCAGACCCAGGGTTTACGAGCAGTACTTC
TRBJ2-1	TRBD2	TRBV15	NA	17	CATSRDTWRGDNNEQFF	TGTGCCACCAGCAGAGATACTTGGCGGGGGGACAACAATGAGCAGTTCTTC
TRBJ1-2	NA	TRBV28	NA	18	CASSSPRRVLRTSQGYTF	TGTGCCAGCAGTTCCCCGAGGCGAGTTCTCAGGACGAGCCAGGGCTACACCTTC
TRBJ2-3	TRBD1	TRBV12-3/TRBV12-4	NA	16	CASSLGGQRITDTQYF	TGTGCTAGCAGTTTAGGGGGACAGAGAATAACAGATACGCAGTATTTT
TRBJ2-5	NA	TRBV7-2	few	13	CASSRGPSETQYF	TGTGCCAGCAGCCGGGGCCCCTCTGAGACCCAGTACTTC
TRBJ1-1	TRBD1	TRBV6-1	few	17	CASRTTGQGQRNTEAFF	TGTGCCAGCAGGACTACGGGACAGGGACAACGAAACACTGAAGCTTTCTTT
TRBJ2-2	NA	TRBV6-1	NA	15	CASSQGEISGGELFF	TGTGCCAGCAGTCAAGGGGAGATTAGTGGCGGGGAGCTGTTTTTT
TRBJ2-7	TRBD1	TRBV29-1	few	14	CSVEGGDRVNEQYF	TGCAGCGTTGAGGGGGGGGACAGGGTTAACGAGCAGTACTTC
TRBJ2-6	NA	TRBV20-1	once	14	CSARDGFGANVLTF	TGCAGTGCTAGGGACGGCTTTGGGGCCAACGTCCTGACTTTC
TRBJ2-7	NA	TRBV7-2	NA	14	CASNRPGDSYEQYF	TGTGCCAGTAACCGGCCGGGGGACTCCTACGAGCAGTACTTC
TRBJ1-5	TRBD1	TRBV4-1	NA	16	CASSQVWRDRYQPQHF	TGCGCCAGCAGCCAAGTGTGGCGGGACAGATATCAGCCCCAGCATTTT
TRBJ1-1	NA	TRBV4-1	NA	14	CASSQDQGHTEAFF	TGCGCCAGCAGCCAAGACCAGGGGCACACTGAAGCTTTCTTT
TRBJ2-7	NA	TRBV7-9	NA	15	CASSFRLARPYEQYF	TGTGCCAGCAGCTTTAGGCTAGCGAGGCCCTACGAGCAGTACTTC
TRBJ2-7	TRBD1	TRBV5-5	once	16	CASSQGRQGVSCEQYF	TGTGCCAGCAGCCAGGGCAGGCAGGGGGTTTCCTGCGAGCAGTACTTC
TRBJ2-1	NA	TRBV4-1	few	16	CASSQDRPGAGNEQFF	TGCGCCAGCAGCCAAGATCGCCCAGGGGCCGGGAATGAGCAGTTCTTC
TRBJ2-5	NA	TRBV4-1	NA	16	CASSHVPGGPQETQYF	TGCGCCAGCAGCCACGTTCCCGGGGGACCACAAGAGACCCAGTACTTC